The 29 T cell receptor beta chains reported below all come from one sample, sequenced in a study of shared clonotypes between healthy human individuals. Libraries were prepared by immunoSEQ multiplex PCR; TCRdb keeps only in-frame clonotypes and omits some of them. The sample holds more than 550,000 clones, around 90% seen once. CD45RO negativity and positive selection for CCR7 defined naive CD8 cells, a population that excluded terminally differentiated effector memory CD45RA+ cells. Material: naive CD8+ T cells sorted from blood. The receptors here all came from a man aged 30 to 45 in good health.

V is TRBV27 and J is TRBJ2-2; TRBD2 agrees at 9 bases. The ends lost 10 bases at V and 5 bases at J; junction bases unmatched: 8. The CDR3 length is 14 residues. Germline V gene lookup returns CDR1 MNHEY and CDR2 SMNVEV (reference sequence). The CDR3 nucleotides are TGTGCCACCACGGAGGCGGGGGGGACCGGGGAGCTGTTTTTT. Translating gives CATTEAGGTGELFF.

The chain has TRBV29-1 and TRBJ2-3; D not resolved. The CDR3 totals 13 residues. Germline loops: CDR1 SQVTM, CDR2 ANQGSEA. Trimming removed 2 bases from V and 1 base from J, with 7 bases in between. In DNA form, the CDR3 reads TGCAGCGTTGAATATTATCGCACAGATACGCAGTATTTT. Amino acid sequence: CSVEYYRTDTQYF.

The chain uses TRBV19 and TRBJ2-3; D remains ambiguous. Germline loops: CDR1 LNHDA, CDR2 SQIVND (reference sequence). Between the trimmed V and J ends, which lost 6 bases and 0 bases, there was a span of 10 bases. There are 14 residues in the CDR3. This CDR3 is CASSPYISTDTQYF. As DNA, the CDR3 is TGTGCCAGTAGCCCGTATATTAGCACAGATACGCAGTATTTT.

This chain connects TRBV6-1 to TRBJ2-7; 11 nucleotides align to TRBD2. The CDR3 runs 16 residues. The germline CDR1 and CDR2 sequences are MNHNS and SASEGT. The junction had 3 bases not matched to a gene; V was cut back by 1 base and J by 1 base. CDR3 residues: CASSEELAGVSYEQYF. The CDR3 DNA follows: TGTGCCAGCAGTGAAGAACTAGCGGGAGTTTCCTACGAGCAGTACTTC.

This clone was seen a single time. This chain joins TRBV7-9 and TRBJ1-4, with D perhaps matching TRBD1 (5 bases). Per germline, CDR1 SEHNR and CDR2 FQNEAQ (reference sequence). V shed 7 bases and J shed 4 bases, with 16 bases lying between them. The CDR3 has 15 amino acids. CDR3 bases: TGTGCCAGCACCCGCACTGGGGGACTTAATGAAAAACTGTTTTTT. Translated: CASTRTGGLNEKLFF.

This clone was counted a single time. The J gene is TRBJ1-4, the V gene TRBV6-1; D possibly corresponds to TRBD1 (6 bases). The CDR3 runs 16 residues. Trimming took off 4 bases at V and 0 bases at J, with 12 bases between the two ends. Germline V gene data show CDR1 as MNHNS and CDR2 as SASEGT. The CDR3 region is CASSAGAVPTNEKLFF. The DNA for the CDR3 is TGTGCCAGCAGTGCAGGGGCAGTACCAACTAATGAAAAACTGTTTTTT.

This sequence joins TRBV25-1 and TRBJ2-7; D remains ambiguous. The CDR3 spans 11 residues. V was cut by 5 bases and J by 0 bases, with 2 bases left in between. Germline CDR1 and CDR2: MGHDK and SYGVNS. CDR3 region: CASSNSYEQYF. The CDR3 DNA is TGTGCCAGCAGTAACTCCTACGAGCAGTACTTC.

This clone was seen a handful of times. V and J are TRBV5-4 and TRBJ2-7, with 7 bases aligning to TRBD2. CDR1 and CDR2 (germline): SGHNT, YYREEE (reference sequence). The junction had 7 bases not matched to a gene; V was cut back by 0 bases and J by 4 bases. The CDR3 runs to 15 residues. The chain's CDR3 is CASSLDAGVQYEQYF. The CDR3 DNA sequence: TGTGCCAGCAGCTTGGATGCGGGAGTGCAATACGAGCAGTACTTC. The full variable domain, its missing parts supplied by reference TRBV5-4 and TRBJ2-7, is ETGVTQSPTHLIKTRGQQVTLRCSSQSGHNTVSWYQQALGQGPQFIFQYYREEENGRGNFPPRFSGLQFPNYSSELNVNALELDDSALYLCASSLDAGVQYEQYFGPGTRLTVT.

This clone was picked up one time. The chain joins TRBV7-9 to TRBJ1-1; unclear D gene. V lost 1 base to trimming and J lost 7 bases, with 7 bases between them. There are 12 residues in the CDR3. Looked up from germline, CDR1 is SEHNR and CDR2 is FQNEAQ (reference sequence). DNA of the CDR3: TGTGCCAGCAGCTTAGGCGCTCGTGAAGCTTTCTTT. Translation: CASSLGAREAFF. The whole variable domain, remainder taken from reference TRBV7-9 and TRBJ1-1, is DTGVSQNPRHKITKRGQNVTFRCDPISEHNRLYWYRQTLGQGPEFLTYFQNEAQLEKSRLLSDRFSAERPKGSFSTLEIQRTEQGDSAMYLCASSLGAREAFFGQGTRLTVV.

This clone was counted once. The chain is built from TRBV18 and TRBJ2-1; 10 bases fit TRBD1. The V gene end was trimmed by 2 bases and the J gene end by 4 bases; junction bases not matched to a gene: 5. CDR3 length: 16 amino acids. Germline lookup yields CDR1 KGHSH and CDR2 LQKENI. The DNA of the CDR3 is TGTGCCAGCTCACCAGAAGACAGGGGGCTTTACAATGAGCAGTTCTTC. Residues: CASSPEDRGLYNEQFF.

The rearrangement links TRBV9 to TRBJ2-7, with 11 bases lining up with TRBD2. V was pared by 0 bases and J by 3 bases, with 2 bases of the junction left unmatched. The V gene's germline CDR1 is SGDLS and CDR2 YYNGEE. The CDR3 sequence is 15 residues long. The CDR3 DNA is TGTGCCAGCAGCGTAGGACTAGCGGGAAACTACGAGCAGTACTTC. Its translation: CASSVGLAGNYEQYF.

The V call is TRBV27, the J call TRBJ2-7; perhaps TRBD2 as D (6 bases). The CDR3 extends over 14 amino acids. From germline, CDR1 is MNHEY and CDR2 SMNVEV (reference sequence). V was cut by 7 bases and J by 3 bases, with 16 bases left in between. CDR3: CASTNDGRYYEQYF. The CDR3 DNA is TGTGCCAGCACCAATGACGGGAGATACTACGAGCAGTACTTC.

The count of this clone is one. The chain couples TRBV28 to TRBJ2-1; D is possibly TRBD1 (6 bases). The CDR3 is 14 residues long. Trimming removed 3 bases from V and 6 bases from J, with 12 bases in between. Looked up from germline, CDR1 is MDHEN and CDR2 is SYDVKM. CDR3 region: CASSLYRDGNEQFF. DNA for the CDR3: TGTGCCAGCAGTTTGTACAGGGACGGCAATGAGCAGTTCTTC.

J is TRBJ1-1 and V is TRBV6-5, with D possibly being TRBD1 (5 bases). With 6 bases removed from V and 1 base from J, the gap between germline ends came to 9 bases. This CDR3 is built from 13 residues. The germline V gene has CDR1 MNHEY and CDR2 SVGAGI. CDR3 DNA sequence: TGTGCCAGCAGCACCGGGACGAACACTGAAGCTTTCTTT. Amino acid sequence: CASSTGTNTEAFF.

The gene calls are TRBV4-2 and TRBJ2-7, with no clear D. From germline, CDR1 is LGHNA and CDR2 YNFKEQ. The CDR3 extends over 16 amino acids. Trimming took off 0 bases at V and 0 bases at J, with 12 bases between the two ends. The CDR3 DNA follows: TGTGCCAGCAGCCAAGAGGCGGACCCCGTCTCCTACGAGCAGTACTTC. It codes for CASSQEADPVSYEQYF.

The chain combines TRBV6-9 with TRBJ2-3; unclear D gene. Trimming removed 7 bases at V and 0 bases at J, with 5 bases between. This CDR3 region has 12 residues. The germline CDR1 and CDR2 sequences are MNHGY and SVAAGI. CDR3 DNA sequence: TGTGCCAGCATTGCCAGCACAGATACGCAGTATTTT. This sequence encodes CASIASTDTQYF.

The gene calls are TRBV15 and TRBJ2-5; the match to TRBD2 covers 10 bases. The V and J ends lost 3 bases and 1 base, in that order; junction bases with no gene match: 17. Germline-derived CDR1 and CDR2 are LNHNV and YYDKDF (reference sequence). This CDR3 comprises 20 residues. CDR3 coding DNA: TGTGCCACCAGCAGTACCATGGCGGCAGACATAGCGGGAGGCCAAGAGACCCAGTACTTC. This translates into CATSSTMAADIAGGQETQYF.

The gene calls are TRBV27 and TRBJ1-5, with a tentative D call TRBD1 (5 bases). V was trimmed by 4 bases and J by 2 bases, leaving 12 bases between them. The CDR3 is 15 amino acids. Germline values: CDR1 MNHEY, CDR2 SMNVEV (reference sequence). CDR3 in DNA: TGTGCCAGCAGTTCAATCCAGGGTGGCAATCAGCCCCAGCATTTT. Encoded protein: CASSSIQGGNQPQHF.

On this clone: The same CDR3 can be traced to other DNA sequences in this sample. The chain's CDR3 is CASSLSPGYQPQHF. CDR3 sequence (DNA): TGTGCCAGCAGTTTATCCCCGGGCTATCAGCCCCAGCATTTT. This rearrangement joins TRBV27 to TRBJ1-5; D not certain. The CDR3 contains 14 residues. V dropped 0 bases and J dropped 5 bases, with 8 bases sitting between them. In germline, CDR1 is MNHEY, CDR2 SMNVEV (reference sequence).

The J gene is TRBJ2-1, the V gene TRBV19, with 13 bases aligning to TRBD2. The CDR3 has 17 amino acids. V trimming: 3 bases; J trimming: 7 bases; junction bases outside the gene matches: 9. In germline, CDR1 is LNHDA, CDR2 SQIVND (reference sequence). CDR3 sequence reads: CASSIRRTSGSMNEQFF. Written as DNA, the CDR3 is TGTGCCAGTAGTATTCGCCGGACTAGCGGGAGTATGAATGAGCAGTTCTTC.

The chain employs TRBV7-9 and TRBJ1-2; D is possibly TRBD1 (6 bases). Trimming pared 2 bases from V and 7 bases from J, leaving 26 bases between. Per the germline V gene, CDR1 is SEHNR and CDR2 is FQNEAQ (reference sequence). The CDR3 extends over 18 amino acids. This CDR3 is CASSLILLNRDKGGGYTF. The CDR3 DNA follows: TGTGCCAGCAGCTTAATCTTACTCAACCGGGACAAAGGCGGTGGCTACACCTTC. The full variable domain, rest sourced from reference TRBV7-9 and TRBJ1-2, is DTGVSQNPRHKITKRGQNVTFRCDPISEHNRLYWYRQTLGQGPEFLTYFQNEAQLEKSRLLSDRFSAERPKGSFSTLEIQRTEQGDSAMYLCASSLILLNRDKGGGYTFGSGTRLTVV.

V and J are TRBV27 and TRBJ2-7; maybe TRBD1 (6 bases). The V end lost 6 bases, the J end lost 5 bases, and 11 bases lay between the germline ends. Germline V CDR1 and CDR2: MNHEY, SMNVEV (reference sequence). The CDR3 is made up of 12 amino acids. The CDR3 DNA reads TGTGCCAGCAGAAATTGGGACAACGAGCAGTACTTC. It yields the protein CASRNWDNEQYF.

The chain has TRBV9 and TRBJ1-2; D is undetermined. The ends were cut back, 0 bases at V and 0 bases at J, with 9 bases in the middle. The CDR3 contains 15 residues. The germline V gene encodes CDR1 SGDLS and CDR2 YYNGEE. CDR3 coding DNA: TGTGCCAGCAGCGTAGAAGGGAACCCTAACTATGGCTACACCTTC. Translation gives CASSVEGNPNYGYTF.

This chain uses TRBV19 with TRBJ1-5; possible D gene TRBD1, 6 bases. The CDR3 totals 13 residues. The germline V and J ends were trimmed by 7 bases and 2 bases, with 9 bases remaining between them. Germline CDR1 reads LNHDA; CDR2 reads SQIVND (reference sequence). CDR3 sequence (DNA): TGTGCCAGTACAGGGGCCGGCAATCAGCCCCAGCATTTT. It codes for CASTGAGNQPQHF.

The rearrangement joins TRBV27 to TRBJ2-3; D perhaps matches TRBD2 (5 bases). The V gene's germline CDR1 is MNHEY and CDR2 SMNVEV (reference sequence). This CDR3 has 14 amino acids. Trimming took 6 bases from V and 6 from J, leaving 16 bases between them. This CDR3 reads CASSISSWADTQYF. The CDR3 DNA follows: TGTGCCAGCAGCATCTCTAGCTGGGCTGATACGCAGTATTTT.

This clone was found once. The sample holds other DNA sequences that translate to the same CDR3. The chain is built from TRBV19 and TRBJ2-7; D might be TRBD2 (6 bases). The CDR3 runs 14 residues. Trimming removed 2 bases from V and 2 bases from J, with 10 bases in between. Looked up from germline, CDR1 is LNHDA and CDR2 is SQIVND (reference sequence). The CDR3 sequence: CASSIYGGPYEQYF. The CDR3 region has the DNA TGTGCCAGTAGTATATACGGGGGTCCCTACGAGCAGTACTTC.

The CDR3 protein is CASTPAPETGGYEQYF. The DNA for the CDR3 is TGTGCCAGCACCCCCGCCCCTGAAACAGGGGGCTACGAGCAGTACTTC. This sequence joins TRBV7-6 and TRBJ2-7; 8 nucleotides line up with TRBD1. V was clipped by 7 bases and J by 3 bases; unmatched bases: 14. Per germline, CDR1 SGHVS and CDR2 FNYEAQ. The CDR3 totals 16 residues.

This clone was detected only a few times. V and J are TRBV6-4 and TRBJ2-3, with 9 bases that match TRBD2. J gave up 2 bases and V 4 bases, and 7 bases lay outside the gene matches. The CDR3 length is 16 residues. Germline CDR1 and CDR2: MRHNA and SNTAGT. The DNA of the CDR3 is TGTGCCAGCAGTGTTGCTAGCGGGGTTGCCACAGATACGCAGTATTTT. Amino acids: CASSVASGVATDTQYF.

As concerns this clone: With a much larger clone just one base away, this may be a read error. J is TRBJ2-7 and V is TRBV5-8; no firm D call. CDR1 and CDR2 (germline): SGHTS, YDEGEE. V was trimmed by 2 bases and J by 2 bases, leaving 2 bases between them. This CDR3 is built from 11 residues. CDR3 DNA: TGTGCCAGCAGCTTAACCTACGAGCAGTACTTC. Protein product: CASSLTYEQYF.